These 23 T cell receptor beta chains came from one sample sequenced in a study of T cells in Graves' hyperthyroidism and ophthalmopathy. It was RNA transcripts that yielded the amplified TCR beta CDR3 regions. The HTBI primer set drove a first-round RT-PCR of the TCR CDR3. TCRdb reprocessed the multiplex PCR reads via MiXCR and lists one record per CDR3 protein. The sample lists 560,000 or so distinct CDR3 sequences; about 43% were seen once. Sequences were obtained from peripheral blood or thyroid tissue (not recorded which). Every receptor here comes from a woman younger than 30 with Graves' hyperthyroidism.

The table lists this clonotype with many counts. This chain uses TRBV25-1 with TRBJ2-7; 9 positions agree with TRBD1. The CDR3 loop spans 15 amino acids. Germline V gene lookup returns CDR1 MGHDK and CDR2 SYGVNS. J was trimmed by 6 bases and V by 3 bases; bases with no gene match: 9. The CDR3 nucleotides are TGTGCCAGCAGTGACGACGGGACAGGGAAAAGCGAGCAGTACTTC. Its translation: CASSDDGTGKSEQYF.

This clonotype came up many times. CDR3 amino acids: CAISDPVGANYGYTF. The CDR3 coding sequence is TGTGCCATCAGTGACCCGGTTGGGGCTAACTATGGCTACACCTTC. The V call is TRBV10-3, the J call TRBJ1-2, with D unresolved. Trimming took 3 bases from V and 0 from J, leaving 11 bases between them. The CDR3 has 15 residues. Germline CDR1 reads ENHRY; CDR2 reads SYGVKD.

The rearrangement uses TRBV20-1 and TRBJ2-7, with TRBD2 matching 10 bases. CDR1 and CDR2 (germline): DFQATT, SNEGSKA (reference sequence). J lost 3 bases, V lost 2 bases, and 7 bases had no gene match. This CDR3 is 15 amino acids long. This chain's CDR3 is CSARSLAGANYEQYF. The CDR3 bases are TGCAGTGCTAGATCGCTAGCGGGAGCCAACTACGAGCAGTACTTC.

J is TRBJ2-5 and V is TRBV4-3, with 9 bases fitting TRBD1. With V trimmed by 6 bases and J by 0 bases, 11 bases remained unmatched. The length of the CDR3 is 17 residues. Germline CDR1 is LGHNA and CDR2 is YSLEER. CDR3 sequence (DNA): TGCGCCAGCAGTCCCCGGACAGGGGACGGATACCAAGAGACCCAGTACTTC. Its protein is CASSPRTGDGYQETQYF.

The chain combines TRBV10-3 with TRBJ1-4, with 8 bases fitting TRBD1. The germline gives CDR1 ENHRY, CDR2 SYGVKD. After removal of 6 bases from V and 4 bases from J, the junction contained 7 bases not matched to a gene. The CDR3 is 15 amino acids. The chain's CDR3 is CAIRTGQGDNEKLFF. For the CDR3, the DNA is TGTGCCATCAGAACCGGACAGGGAGATAATGAAAAACTGTTTTTT.

V gene TRBV20-1 combines with J gene TRBJ1-2, with 9 bases that match TRBD1. There are 13 residues in the CDR3. Germline-derived CDR1 and CDR2 are DFQATT and SNEGSKA (reference sequence). V lost 5 bases to trimming and J lost 8 bases; unmatched junction nucleotides: 9. The CDR3 DNA reads TGCAGTGCTCGACAGGGGGAGCTTCAGGGCTACACCTTC. Translation gives CSARQGELQGYTF.

This clonotype came up many times. J is TRBJ2-5 and V is TRBV10-3; TRBD1 agrees at 11 bases. CDR3 length: 18 residues. V was clipped by 7 bases and J by 0 bases; unmatched bases: 13. The germline CDR1 and CDR2 sequences are ENHRY and SYGVKD. The CDR3 DNA follows: TGTGCCATCAAGGGACAGGGGGTTACCCGCGGGGACCAAGAGACCCAGTACTTC. It encodes CAIKGQGVTRGDQETQYF.

Concerning this clonotype itself: The junction shows a germline mismatch at one end, possibly a read error. V gene TRBV7-6 combines with J gene TRBJ2-5, with 7 bases fitting TRBD2. Per the germline V gene, CDR1 is SGHVS and CDR2 is FNYEAQ. The CDR3 runs to 13 residues. The CDR3 DNA reads TGTGCCAGCTCCCCCGGGGGGATAGAGATCCAGTACTTC. Amino acid sequence: CASSPGGIEIQYF.

J is TRBJ2-2 and V is TRBV6-5; the match to TRBD2 covers 9 bases. The V and J ends lost 4 bases and 6 bases, in that order; junction bases with no gene match: 6. Germline-derived CDR1 and CDR2 are MNHEY and SVGAGI. This CDR3 has 15 residues. CDR3 nucleotide sequence: TGTGCCAGCAGTTTTCCGGGACTAGCAGCCGGGGAGCTGTTTTTT. This sequence encodes CASSFPGLAAGELFF.

Many counts were recorded for this clonotype. CDR3 loop: CASSLGAGGYQPQHF. In DNA, the CDR3 is TGTGCCAGCAGCTTAGGGGCAGGGGGCTATCAGCCCCAGCATTTT. The rearrangement uses TRBV7-2 and TRBJ1-5, with 8 nucleotides matching TRBD1. Per germline, CDR1 SGHTA and CDR2 FQGNSA. There are 15 residues in the CDR3. Losses at the gene ends were 1 base for V and 5 bases for J; bases not matched to a gene: 4.

The chain is built from TRBV24-1 and TRBJ2-3; D unclear. Trimming took off 7 bases at V and 4 bases at J, with 11 bases between the two ends. Germline loops: CDR1 KGHDR, CDR2 SFDVKD. CDR3 size: 13 residues. DNA of the CDR3: TGTGCCACCAGCCCCCAACACTCAGATACGCAGTATTTT. This translates into CATSPQHSDTQYF.

V usage is TRBV10-3 and J usage is TRBJ1-1; D unclear. V was clipped by 6 bases and J by 6 bases, with 17 bases between them. From germline, CDR1 is ENHRY and CDR2 SYGVKD. The CDR3 is made up of 14 amino acids. This chain's CDR3 is CAISHLGKRSEAFF. The DNA for the CDR3 is TGTGCCATCAGCCATCTCGGGAAAAGATCTGAAGCTTTCTTT.

J is TRBJ2-6 and V is TRBV15, with TRBD2 as a possible D gene (5 bases). V was shortened by 3 bases and J by 0 bases, with 9 bases between the two germline ends. The germline V gene encodes CDR1 LNHNV and CDR2 YYDKDF (reference sequence). CDR3 length: 16 amino acids. CDR3: CATSSPRVSGANVLTF. DNA of the CDR3: TGTGCCACCAGCAGCCCGAGGGTCTCTGGGGCCAACGTCCTGACTTTC. Complete variable domain (other parts from reference TRBV15 and TRBJ2-6): DAMVIQNPRYQVTQFGKPVTLSCSQTLNHNVMYWYQQKSSQAPKLLFHYYDKDFNNEADTPDNFQSRRPNTSFCFLDIRSPGLGDTAMYLCATSSPRVSGANVLTFGAGSRLTVL.

On this clonotype: A junction end diverges from the germline sequence, so it may reflect a read error. The V call is TRBV15, the J call TRBJ1-3; no reliable D call. Germline CDR1 reads LNHNV; CDR2 reads YYDKDF (reference sequence). The CDR3 has 15 amino acids. CDR3 in DNA: TGTGCCACCAGCAGAGATCGGATCTCTGGAAACACCACATATTTT. Its translation is CATSRDRISGNTTYF.

The V and J genes are TRBV20-1 and TRBJ2-2; a possible D gene is TRBD2 (6 bases). CDR3 length equals 12 residues. V gave up 6 bases and J gave up 5 bases, with 10 bases separating them. Looked up from germline, CDR1 is DFQATT and CDR2 is SNEGSKA (reference sequence). CDR3 nucleotides: TGCAGTGCCAATAGCGGAACCGGGGAGCTGTTTTTT. Translation gives CSANSGTGELFF.

The chain carries TRBV7-9 and TRBJ1-3, with D tentatively TRBD1 (5 bases). V gave up 1 base and J gave up 4 bases, with 11 bases separating them. The germline gives CDR1 SEHNR, CDR2 FQNEAQ (reference sequence). The CDR3 extends over 15 amino acids. The CDR3 is CASSLGGTGGNTIYF. CDR3 in DNA: TGTGCCAGCAGCTTAGGCGGGACGGGCGGAAACACCATATATTTT. The whole variable domain, remainder taken from reference TRBV7-9 and TRBJ1-3, is DTGVSQNPRHKITKRGQNVTFRCDPISEHNRLYWYRQTLGQGPEFLTYFQNEAQLEKSRLLSDRFSAERPKGSFSTLEIQRTEQGDSAMYLCASSLGGTGGNTIYFGEGSWLTVV.

In this sample, this clonotype turned up once. The chain employs TRBV2 and TRBJ2-7; 8 positions match TRBD2. The end of the DNA aligns better with TRBJ2-1, so the J call may be wrong. Germline V lookup: CDR1 SNHLY, CDR2 FYNNEI. The CDR3 has 17 residues. CDR3 sequence: CASRENSGTETYNEQFF. In nucleotides, the CDR3 is TGTGCCAGCAGGGAAAATAGCGGGACTGAGACCTACAATGAGCAGTTCTTC.

This clonotype has ten or more counts. The genes are TRBV2 and TRBJ2-5; D unclear. Trimming stripped 3 bases from V and 0 bases from J, with 2 bases between. The CDR3 runs to 12 residues. The germline gives CDR1 SNHLY, CDR2 FYNNEI. The CDR3 sequence: CASSDYQETQYF. In DNA, the CDR3 is TGTGCCAGCAGTGACTACCAAGAGACCCAGTACTTC.

J is TRBJ1-4 and V is TRBV10-3; 7 bases line up with TRBD1. The CDR3 sequence is 14 residues long. From germline, CDR1 is ENHRY and CDR2 SYGVKD. The junction had 5 bases not matched to a gene; V was cut back by 3 bases and J by 7 bases. The CDR3 nucleotides are TGTGCCATCAGTGAACCCAGGGGGTCTGAAAAACTGTTTTTT. Its protein is CAISEPRGSEKLFF.

In regard to this clonotype: At one end the junction does not follow the germline gene, possibly because of a read error. This chain links TRBV20-1 with TRBJ2-5; unclear D gene. CDR1 is DFQATT and CDR2 is SNEGSKA in the germline V gene (reference sequence). This CDR3 is built from 13 residues. CDR3 sequence (DNA): TGCAGTGCTAGATTCCCGATCCAAGAGGCCCAGTACTTC. Protein sequence: CSARFPIQEAQYF.

The chain uses TRBV11-1 and TRBJ1-1; the D is unclear. This CDR3 has 13 amino acids. Germline V CDR1 and CDR2: SGHAT, FQDESV (reference sequence). The ends were cut back, 4 bases at V and 5 bases at J, with 11 bases in the middle. For the CDR3, the DNA is TGTGCCAGCAGCTCCTCGATTAGGACTGAAGCTTTCTTT. It specifies CASSSSIRTEAFF.

The CDR3: CASSPWSKGELFF. In DNA, the CDR3 is TGTGCCAGCAGCCCCTGGTCGAAGGGGGAGCTGTTTTTT. The V call is TRBV2, the J call TRBJ2-2; D unclear. CDR3 length: 13 amino acids. Germline V CDR1 and CDR2: SNHLY, FYNNEI. The ends were cut back, 6 bases at V and 8 bases at J, with 13 bases in the middle.

There are many counts of this clonotype. The chain carries TRBV29-1 and TRBJ2-7; 7 nucleotides align to TRBD1. V shed 6 bases and J 5 bases; nucleotides not matched to a gene: 7. CDR1 SQVTM and CDR2 ANQGSEA come from the germline V gene. This CDR3 is built from 12 residues. The chain's CDR3 is CSVSTGPNEQYF. The CDR3 nucleotides are TGCAGCGTCTCGACAGGGCCCAACGAGCAGTACTTC.